A selection of T cell receptor beta chains follows, all from one sample in a study of cytomegalovirus exposure and HLA in healthy donors. Measured with immunoSEQ multiplex PCR; TCRdb has only the in-frame clones, and not every one. The data hold around 190,000 clones, with around 80% observed a single time. Sequencing was done on a sample of PBMCs. These receptors were taken from a woman aged 40 to 50 in good health and CMV-seronegative. CDR3s include the opening cysteine and the closing phenylalanine or tryptophan.

v_gene,j_gene,CDR3aa
TRBV4-3,TRBJ2-5,CASSQDEASGGETQYF
TRBV28,TRBJ2-7,CASSNGRGGFYEQYF
TRBV28,TRBJ1-5,CASSFTGLIQPQHF
TRBV5-1,TRBJ2-1,CASSSLGSSYNEQFF
TRBV16,TRBJ1-5,CASSQTGGGSYSQPQHF
TRBV9,TRBJ2-3,CASSVGGRYTDTQYF
TRBV5-6,TRBJ2-5,CASSYRAGGETQYF
TRBV5-1,TRBJ2-5,CASSMGASYQETQYF
TRBV11-3,TRBJ2-7,CANLQGYEQYF
TRBV5-1,TRBJ2-1,CASSLGLTSGVREQFF
TRBV5-1,TRBJ1-1,CASSQGQLTSTEAFF
TRBV9,TRBJ2-5,CASSVDSGRLGETQYF
TRBV5-1,TRBJ1-6,CASSLRETGRVSPNSPLHF
TRBV4-1,TRBJ2-7,CASSHGSGESYEQYF
TRBV7-3,TRBJ2-5,CASSTPGLGETQYF
TRBV5-6,TRBJ2-1,CASSLEAGVNEQFF
TRBV6-1,TRBJ1-3,CASRGLQITGNTIYF
TRBV9,TRBJ1-3,CASSVMGTGSGNTIYF
TRBV4-1,TRBJ2-1,CASSQEGPGLAGGRPHNEQFF
TRBV5-4,TRBJ1-2,CASSLAATVSGGYTF
TRBV5-4,TRBJ2-4,CASSLGGGLENIQYF
TRBV7-9,TRBJ1-2,CASSSGFEGAWGYTF
TRBV9,TRBJ1-3,CASSARPTGRSSGNTIYF
TRBV4-2,TRBJ2-7,CASSQGLTGGRYPYEQYF
TRBV30,TRBJ2-5,CAWSPGHLKTQYF
TRBV19,TRBJ1-5,CASSNPRTGSDQPQHF
TRBV7-8,TRBJ1-2,CASSLANTGGYTF
TRBV30,TRBJ2-3,CAWRWTASTDTQYF
TRBV5-1,TRBJ2-1,CASSKRTESQQFF
TRBV19,TRBJ2-2,CASSPGGNTGELFF
TRBV19,TRBJ1-1,CASSRGSTGANTEAFF
TRBV5-4,TRBJ2-7,CASSGGTYEQYF
TRBV7-6,TRBJ2-3,CASSLGARTGLVGTDTQYF
TRBV2,TRBJ1-2,CASSLAGGRGARGYTF
TRBV7-2,TRBJ2-7,CASSYGTYSYEQYF
TRBV28,TRBJ2-5,CATHGREEETQYF
TRBV14,TRBJ1-2,CASSQVVSYGYTF
TRBV7-9,TRBJ1-1,CASSSGEQGTNTEAFF
TRBV19,TRBJ2-7,CASSAGTGDLYEQYF
TRBV9,TRBJ2-7,CASSATGTIPYEQYF
TRBV29-1,TRBJ2-3,CSVEVVMLAEVTDTQYF
TRBV14,TRBJ1-6,CASSPYRAHNSPLHF
TRBV2,TRBJ2-7,CASSEWIARETWEQYF
TRBV28,TRBJ1-2,CASSQSTYGYTF
TRBV5-5,TRBJ2-7,CASSLAGTGSYEQYF
TRBV5-1,TRBJ2-1,CASSLTGGSSYNEQFF
TRBV4-2,TRBJ2-1,CASSFVDNEQFF